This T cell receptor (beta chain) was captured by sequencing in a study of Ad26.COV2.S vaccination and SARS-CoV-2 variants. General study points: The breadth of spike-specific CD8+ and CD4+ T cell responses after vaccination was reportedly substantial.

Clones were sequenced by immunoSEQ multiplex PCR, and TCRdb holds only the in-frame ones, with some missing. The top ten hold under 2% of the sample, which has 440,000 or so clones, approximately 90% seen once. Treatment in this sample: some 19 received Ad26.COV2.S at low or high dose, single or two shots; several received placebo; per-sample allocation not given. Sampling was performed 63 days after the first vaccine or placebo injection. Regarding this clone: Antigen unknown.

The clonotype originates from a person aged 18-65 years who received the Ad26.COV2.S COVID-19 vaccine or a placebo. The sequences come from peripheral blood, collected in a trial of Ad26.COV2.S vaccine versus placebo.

DNA of the CDR3: TGTGCCAGCTCTCTCGGAGGTGACGGAAACACCATATATTTT. This translates into CASSLGGDGNTIYF. The chain couples TRBV18 to TRBJ1-3; D ambiguous. V was shortened by 6 bases and J by 4 bases, with 13 bases between the two germline ends. Per the germline V gene, CDR1 is KGHSH and CDR2 is LQKENI. The CDR3 has 14 residues.